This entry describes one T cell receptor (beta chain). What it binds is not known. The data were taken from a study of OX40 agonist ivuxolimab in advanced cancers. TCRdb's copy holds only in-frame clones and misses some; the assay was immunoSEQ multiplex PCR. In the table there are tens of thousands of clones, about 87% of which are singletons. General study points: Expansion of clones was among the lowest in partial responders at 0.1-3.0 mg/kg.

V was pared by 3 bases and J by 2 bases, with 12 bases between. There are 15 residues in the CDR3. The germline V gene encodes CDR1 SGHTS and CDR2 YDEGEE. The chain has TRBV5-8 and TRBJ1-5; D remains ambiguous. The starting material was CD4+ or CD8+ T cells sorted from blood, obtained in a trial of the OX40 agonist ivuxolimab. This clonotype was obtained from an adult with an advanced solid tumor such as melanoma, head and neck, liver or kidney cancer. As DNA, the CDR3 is TGTGCCAGCAGCTCCGAAGGTCGGCGCAATCAGCCCCAGCATTTT. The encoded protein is CASSSEGRRNQPQHF.